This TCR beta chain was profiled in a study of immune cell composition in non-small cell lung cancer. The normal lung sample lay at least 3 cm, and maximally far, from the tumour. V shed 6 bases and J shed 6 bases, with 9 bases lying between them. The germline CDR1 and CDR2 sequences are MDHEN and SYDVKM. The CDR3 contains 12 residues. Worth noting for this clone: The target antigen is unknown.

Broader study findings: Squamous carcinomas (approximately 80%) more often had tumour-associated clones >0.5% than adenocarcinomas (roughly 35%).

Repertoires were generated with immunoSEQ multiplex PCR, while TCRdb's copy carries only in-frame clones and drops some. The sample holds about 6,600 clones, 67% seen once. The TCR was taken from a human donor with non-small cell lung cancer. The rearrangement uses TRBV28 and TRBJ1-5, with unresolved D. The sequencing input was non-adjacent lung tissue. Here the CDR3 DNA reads TGTGCCAGCAGCATCACGCGTCAGCCCCAGCATTTT. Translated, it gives CASSITRQPQHF. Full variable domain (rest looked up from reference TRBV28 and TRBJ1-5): DVKVTQSSRYLVKRTGEKVFLECVQDMDHENMFWYRQDPGLGLRLIYFSYDVKMKEKGDIPEGYSVSREKKERFSLILESASTNQTSMYLCASSITRQPQHFGDGTRLSIL.